This T cell receptor (beta chain) was found in a study of beta chain features in type 1 diabetes. Since all of the isolated RNA was reverse transcribed, expressed TCRB transcripts were what got sequenced. Sequenced by immunoSEQ multiplex PCR; TCRdb stores in-frame clones only, minus some. The sample contains hundreds of thousands of clones, around 15% of which appear only once. This clone was seen only a few times. No antigen is known for it. General study results and limits: Type 1 diabetes patients showed a moderate but significant shortening of TCRB CDR3s in all four CD4+ subsets.

This CDR3 has 16 amino acids. J lost 9 bases, V lost 4 bases, and 10 bases had no gene match. The germline V gene has CDR1 SGDLS and CDR2 YYNGEE. The specimen was naive CD4+ T cells from blood. The V gene is TRBV9, the J gene TRBJ1-6, with 10 positions matching TRBD1. The receptor was derived from a man aged 18-30 years with type 1 diabetes. In nucleotides, the CDR3 is TGTGCCAGCAGCCCGAGACAGGGGGCGTTCGGTTCACCCCTCCACTTT. Residues: CASSPRQGAFGSPLHF.